This TCR beta chain was documented in a study of blood T cell repertoires in COVID-19. Study in general: T cells, B-cell-depleted T cells, or PBMCs supplied cDNA or gDNA.

Using immunoSEQ multiplex PCR, the repertoire was profiled, and TCRdb retains in-frame clones only, with some absent. The sample includes a few hundred thousand clones, about 88% of them seen just once. This clonotype was obtained from a man aged 60 to 69 who had recovered from COVID-19. Sequencing was carried out using peripheral blood.

The DNA of the CDR3 is TGCGCCAGCAGCCTACAGGGGGCGGGGAACACCGGGGAGCTGTTTTTT. Encoded protein: CASSLQGAGNTGELFF. This sequence joins TRBV5-1 and TRBJ2-2; 9 nucleotides align to TRBD1. Unmatched junction bases numbered 5, after V lost 4 bases and J lost 1 base. In germline, CDR1 is SGHRS, CDR2 YFSETQ. The CDR3 is 16 amino acids.